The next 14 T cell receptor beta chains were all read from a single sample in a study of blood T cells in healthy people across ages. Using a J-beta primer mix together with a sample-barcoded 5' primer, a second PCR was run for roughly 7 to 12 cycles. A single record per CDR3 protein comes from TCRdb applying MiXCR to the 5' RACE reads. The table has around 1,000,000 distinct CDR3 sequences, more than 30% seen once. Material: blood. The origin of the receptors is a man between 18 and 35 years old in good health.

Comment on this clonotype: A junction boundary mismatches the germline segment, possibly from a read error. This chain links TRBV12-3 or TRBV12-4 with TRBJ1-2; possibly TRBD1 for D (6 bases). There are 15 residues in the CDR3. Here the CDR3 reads CAGSLHRDGNYGYTF. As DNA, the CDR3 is TGTGCCGGCAGTTTACACAGGGACGGGAACTATGGCTACACCTTC.

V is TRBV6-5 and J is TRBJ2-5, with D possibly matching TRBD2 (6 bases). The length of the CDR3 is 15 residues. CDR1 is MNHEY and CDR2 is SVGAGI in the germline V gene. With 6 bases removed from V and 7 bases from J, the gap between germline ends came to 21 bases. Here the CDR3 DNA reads TGTGCCAGCAGCCCGAGAATTGGGACTCCCAGGACCCAGTACTTC. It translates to CASSPRIGTPRTQYF.

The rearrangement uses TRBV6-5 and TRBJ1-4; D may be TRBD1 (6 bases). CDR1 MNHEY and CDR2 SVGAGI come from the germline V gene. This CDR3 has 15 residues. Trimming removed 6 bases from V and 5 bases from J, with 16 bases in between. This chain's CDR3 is CASRESDRPNEKLFF. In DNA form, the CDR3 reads TGTGCCAGCAGGGAGAGCGACAGGCCGAATGAAAAACTGTTTTTT.

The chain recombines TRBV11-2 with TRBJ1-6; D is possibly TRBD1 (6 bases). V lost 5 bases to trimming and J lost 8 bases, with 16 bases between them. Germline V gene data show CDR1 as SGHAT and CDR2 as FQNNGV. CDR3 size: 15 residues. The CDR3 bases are TGTGCCAGCAGCCTACGTACAGGGTGGGATTCACCCCTCCACTTT. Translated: CASSLRTGWDSPLHF.

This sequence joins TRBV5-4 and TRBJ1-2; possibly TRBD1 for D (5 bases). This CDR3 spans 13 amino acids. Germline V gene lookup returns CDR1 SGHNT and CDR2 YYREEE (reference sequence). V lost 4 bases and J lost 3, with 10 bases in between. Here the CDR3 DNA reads TGTGCCAGCAGCGGACTAGGGGACTATGGCTACACCTTC. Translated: CASSGLGDYGYTF.

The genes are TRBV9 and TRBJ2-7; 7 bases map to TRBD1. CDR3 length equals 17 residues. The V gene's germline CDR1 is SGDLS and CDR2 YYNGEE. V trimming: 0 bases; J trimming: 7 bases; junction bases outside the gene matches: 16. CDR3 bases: TGTGCCAGCAGCGTAGCCCCCCCCGGGACAGATTACAATGAGCAGTACTTC. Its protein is CASSVAPPGTDYNEQYF.

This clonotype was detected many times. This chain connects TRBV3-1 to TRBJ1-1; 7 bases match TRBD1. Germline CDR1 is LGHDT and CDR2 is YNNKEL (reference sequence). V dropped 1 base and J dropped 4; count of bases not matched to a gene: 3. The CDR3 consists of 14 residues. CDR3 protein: CASSQGPGGTEAFF. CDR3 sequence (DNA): TGTGCCAGCAGCCAAGGTCCAGGGGGCACTGAAGCTTTCTTT.

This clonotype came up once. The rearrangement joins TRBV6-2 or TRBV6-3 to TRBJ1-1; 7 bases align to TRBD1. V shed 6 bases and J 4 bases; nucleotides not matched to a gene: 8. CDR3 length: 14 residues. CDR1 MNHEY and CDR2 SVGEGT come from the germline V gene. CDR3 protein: CASSDRVVGTEAFF. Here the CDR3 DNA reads TGTGCCAGCAGCGACAGGGTTGTGGGCACTGAAGCTTTCTTT.

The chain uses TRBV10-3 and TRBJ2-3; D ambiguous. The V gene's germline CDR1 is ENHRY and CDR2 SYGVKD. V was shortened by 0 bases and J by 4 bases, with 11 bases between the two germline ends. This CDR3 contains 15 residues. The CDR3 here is CAISESVAGADTQYF. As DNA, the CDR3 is TGTGCCATCAGTGAGTCAGTCGCTGGCGCAGATACGCAGTATTTT.

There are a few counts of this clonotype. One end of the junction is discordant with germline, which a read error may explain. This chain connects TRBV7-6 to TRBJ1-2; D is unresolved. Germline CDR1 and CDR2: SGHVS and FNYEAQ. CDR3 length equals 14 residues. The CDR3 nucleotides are TGCGCCAGCAGCCCCGATAGACGGGGCTATGGCTACACCTTC. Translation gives CASSPDRRGYGYTF.

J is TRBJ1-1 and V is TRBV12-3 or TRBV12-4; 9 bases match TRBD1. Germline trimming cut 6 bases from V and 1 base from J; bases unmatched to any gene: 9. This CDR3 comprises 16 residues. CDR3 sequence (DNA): TGTGCCAGCAGGGAGGGACAGGGCGTCGGGAACACTGAAGCTTTCTTT. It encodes CASREGQGVGNTEAFF.

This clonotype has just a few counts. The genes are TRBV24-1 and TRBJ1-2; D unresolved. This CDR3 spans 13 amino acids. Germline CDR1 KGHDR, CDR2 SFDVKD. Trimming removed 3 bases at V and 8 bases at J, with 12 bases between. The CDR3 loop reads CATSDQSFGGYTF. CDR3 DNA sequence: TGTGCCACCAGTGATCAGTCATTCGGGGGCTACACCTTC.

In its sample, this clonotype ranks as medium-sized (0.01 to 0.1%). The CDR3 loop is CASSLIGQSLRNEQFF. DNA of the CDR3: TGTGCCAGCAGCTTAATAGGCCAGTCGTTGAGGAATGAGCAGTTCTTC. The J gene is TRBJ2-1, the V gene TRBV7-9; no reliable D call. CDR1 is SEHNR, CDR2 FQNEAQ, per germline (reference sequence). The CDR3 is 16 amino acids. Deletions cut 2 bases from V and 7 bases from J, with 18 bases between.

CDR3 residues: CAISEVVRGRNEQFF. In DNA form, the CDR3 reads TGTGCCATCAGTGAGGTCGTCAGGGGCCGTAATGAGCAGTTCTTC. The chain is built from TRBV10-3 and TRBJ2-1; tentative D call: TRBD1 (6 bases). Deletions cut 2 bases from V and 7 bases from J, with 15 bases between. CDR1 and CDR2 from the germline V gene are ENHRY and SYGVKD. The CDR3 runs to 15 residues.